These T cell receptor beta chains were read from a single sample in a study of blood T cell repertoires in COVID-19. The repertoire was sequenced with immunoSEQ multiplex PCR; TCRdb's copy has only in-frame clones and lacks some. The sample yields 400,000 to 550,000 clones, around nine tenths seen once. The sequenced sample was PBMCs or T cells enriched from blood (not recorded which). These receptor sequences come from a woman in her late teens or twenties with acute COVID-19. Each CDR3 is given with its conserved first and last residue.

>16|TRBV4-1|TRBJ2-2
CASSLFSAPNTGELFF
>14|TRBV4-1|TRBJ2-3
CASSLQGSGDTQYF
>14|TRBV3-1/TRBV3-2|TRBJ1-2
CASSQDGGSYGYTF
>13|TRBV7-6|TRBJ2-7
CASSFSGSNEQYF
>15|TRBV5-8|TRBJ1-6
CASSLVYDRASPLHF
>15|TRBV25-1|TRBJ2-3
CASSGNGGAGDTQYF
>15|TRBV28|TRBJ2-4
CASRELRETKNIQYF
>15|TRBV28|TRBJ2-7
CASSRTSGRGYEQYF
>15|TRBV10-1|TRBJ2-1
CASSAGQGAENEQFF
>13|TRBV7-9|TRBJ1-1
CASSPRANTEAFF
>11|TRBV2|TRBJ2-7
CACGTSYEQYF
>14|TRBV19|TRBJ1-2
CASSIGTANYGYTF
>15|TRBV27|TRBJ1-1
CASSPTVPMNTEAFF